In this sample, the clone carrying this TCR beta chain turned up a few times. Its antigen remains unknown. The sample is drawn from a study of cytomegalovirus exposure and HLA in healthy donors. Study-level results: Associated with HLA alleles at 0.05 false discovery rate in a later analysis were fewer than 20,000 TCR beta sequences. In a later analysis, HLA-C alleles had the fewest associated TCRs, DRB1 alleles the most.

60 Vbeta and 13 Jbeta primers were used in PCR. Clones were read by immunoSEQ multiplex PCR, and TCRdb kept only the in-frame ones, dropping some. The sample lists 130,000 or so clones; roughly 8.6% were seen once. The source is a woman aged 35 to 49 in good health and CMV-seropositive. Material: PBMCs.

DNA of the CDR3: TGTGCCAGCAGCTTAATCCTTCCTAGCTCCTACGAGCAGTACTTC. Translation: CASSLILPSSYEQYF. The rearrangement links TRBV11-2 to TRBJ2-7; D gene uncertain. CDR1 and CDR2 from the germline V gene are SGHAT and FQNNGV. The ends were cut back, 2 bases at V and 0 bases at J, with 11 bases in the middle. This CDR3 region has 15 residues.